A single sample is the source of the 24 T cell receptor beta chains below, sequenced in a study of T cells in Graves' hyperthyroidism and ophthalmopathy. RNA transcripts provided the source from which TCR beta CDR3 regions were amplified. First-round RT-PCR targeting the TCR CDR3 was performed with the HTBI primer set. TCRdb redid the calling of the multiplex PCR reads with MiXCR, one entry per CDR3 protein. This table holds more than 300,000 distinct CDR3 sequences, less than 20% found once. The sample comprised blood. These TCRs come from a young man with Graves' ophthalmopathy.

This sequence joins TRBV28 and TRBJ1-2; D not resolved. The CDR3 is made up of 13 amino acids. CDR1 is MDHEN and CDR2 is SYDVKM in the germline V gene. Trimming stripped 2 bases from V and 6 bases from J, with 10 bases between. This chain's CDR3 is CASSLTTNHGYTF. The CDR3 DNA is TGTGCCAGCAGTTTAACGACTAATCATGGCTACACCTTC.

The chain uses TRBV25-1 and TRBJ1-2, with TRBD1 matching 7 bases. Trimming removed 1 base from V and 6 bases from J; junction bases left unmatched: 5. Germline V gene sequence: CDR1 MGHDK, CDR2 SYGVNS. This CDR3 has 14 amino acids. The CDR3 DNA sequence: TGTGCCAGCAGTGAATCGTACAGGGGCCATGGCTACACCTTC. Encoded protein: CASSESYRGHGYTF.

The V and J genes are TRBV19 and TRBJ1-2; D gene uncertain. CDR3 length equals 15 residues. V was shortened by 8 bases and J by 3 bases, with 19 bases between the two germline ends. Per germline, CDR1 LNHDA and CDR2 SQIVND (reference sequence). The CDR3: CASSSRQIWDYGYTF. In nucleotides, the CDR3 is TGTGCCAGTTCCAGTAGGCAGATTTGGGACTATGGCTACACCTTC.

The rearrangement uses TRBV27 and TRBJ2-1, with TRBD2 identical over 7 bases. CDR1 is MNHEY and CDR2 is SMNVEV in the germline V gene (reference sequence). J lost 0 bases, V lost 5 bases, and 10 bases had no gene match. This CDR3 region has 17 residues. The CDR3 nucleotides read TGTGCCAGCAGTCTGAGAAATTCGGGGGGCTCCTACAATGAGCAGTTCTTC. It is translated as CASSLRNSGGSYNEQFF.

The chain is built from TRBV6-1 and TRBJ2-3; D is uncertain. CDR3 length equals 14 residues. The V end was cut by 10 bases, the J end by 1 base, with 15 bases between. Per germline, CDR1 MNHNS and CDR2 SASEGT. The CDR3 region is CATIAPGGTDTQYF. The CDR3 DNA is TGTGCCACGATCGCCCCAGGCGGCACAGATACGCAGTATTTT.

As regards this clonotype: A much larger clone differs by one base, so this may be a read error. This sequence joins TRBV12-3 or TRBV12-4 and TRBJ1-3, with unresolved D. This CDR3 region has 15 residues. CDR3 coding DNA: TGTGCCAGCAGTTTCCTCGGACTGGCGGGAAACACCATACATTTT. Protein: CASSFLGLAGNTIHF.

This clonotype was seen ten or more times. The genes are TRBV7-3 and TRBJ2-5; D not resolved. Between the trimmed V and J ends, which lost 6 bases and 2 bases, there was a span of 13 bases. CDR1 SGHTA and CDR2 FQGTGA come from the germline V gene. This CDR3 has 14 amino acids. CDR3 residues: CASRETPQQETQYF. CDR3 nucleotide sequence: TGTGCCAGCAGGGAGACCCCCCAACAAGAGACCCAGTACTTC.

This clonotype was seen a few times. The CDR3 coding sequence is TGTGCCAGCAGTTTCTCTATGACAGTCTATGGCTACACCTTC. This gives the protein CASSFSMTVYGYTF. The V gene is TRBV11-2, the J gene TRBJ1-2; possible D gene TRBD1, 5 bases. Trimming stripped 6 bases from V and 4 bases from J, with 15 bases between. Per germline, CDR1 SGHAT and CDR2 FQNNGV. The CDR3 is 14 amino acids.

This clonotype was recorded at least ten times. The CDR3 DNA is TGCAGTGCTGTTTTAAGGGACAGGGGGTACGAGCAGTACTTC. Translated: CSAVLRDRGYEQYF. The chain has TRBV20-1 and TRBJ2-7, with 11 positions matching TRBD1. The germline V gene has CDR1 DFQATT and CDR2 SNEGSKA (reference sequence). The trim removed 5 bases at V and 4 bases at J, leaving 7 bases unmatched. The CDR3 length is 14 residues.

With respect to this clonotype: A much larger clone lies a single base off, so this may be a read error. The genes are TRBV5-1 and TRBJ2-7, with 8 positions matching TRBD1. The germline CDR1 and CDR2 sequences are SGHRS and YFSETQ. The CDR3 totals 14 residues. V lost 4 bases to trimming and J lost 8 bases; unmatched junction nucleotides: 11. The CDR3 sequence: CASSTRTGSVKQYF. The CDR3 DNA sequence: TGCGCCAGCAGCACGAGGACAGGGTCGGTCAAGCAGTACTTC.

There are many counts of this clonotype. The chain is built from TRBV6-5 and TRBJ1-1; D is uncertain. Germline assignment: CDR1 MNHEY and CDR2 SVGAGI. V was pared by 2 bases and J by 1 base, with 5 bases between. This CDR3 has 13 residues. The CDR3 DNA follows: TGTGCCAGCAGTTACGAAGGGAACACTGAAGCTTTCTTT. Amino acid sequence: CASSYEGNTEAFF.

This clonotype has at least ten counts. The chain uses TRBV6-1 and TRBJ1-2; D uncertain. The CDR3 extends over 15 amino acids. Germline values: CDR1 MNHNS, CDR2 SASEGT. V was clipped by 4 bases and J by 7 bases, with 19 bases between them. The CDR3 coding sequence is TGTGCCAGCAGTGGTTGCACGGGAGAAAAAGGTGGCTACACCTTC. Translating gives CASSGCTGEKGGYTF.

Ten or more counts support this clonotype. The J gene is TRBJ2-1, the V gene TRBV5-6, with 10 bases fitting TRBD2. This CDR3 has 16 amino acids. Germline CDR1 SGHDT, CDR2 YYEEEE. V trimming: 0 bases; J trimming: 2 bases; junction bases outside the gene matches: 2. The CDR3 loop is CASSLALAGAYNEQFF. The CDR3 DNA sequence: TGTGCCAGCAGCTTGGCTCTAGCGGGGGCCTACAATGAGCAGTTCTTC. Together with reference TRBV5-6 and TRBJ2-1, the CDR3 gives the full variable domain: DAGVTQSPTHLIKTRGQQVTLRCSPKSGHDTVSWYQQALGQGPQFIFQYYEEEERQRGNFPDRFSGHQFPNYSSELNVNALLLGDSALYLCASSLALAGAYNEQFFGPGTRLTVL.

This clonotype appeared a few times. The chain uses TRBV9 and TRBJ2-1, with 10 bases that match TRBD2. CDR1 and CDR2 from the germline V gene are SGDLS and YYNGEE. V lost 4 bases and J lost 6; bases outside the gene matches: 4. The CDR3 is 14 residues long. The CDR3 reads CASSSGLAVNEQFF. The CDR3 coding sequence is TGTGCCAGCAGCTCCGGACTAGCGGTCAATGAGCAGTTCTTC.

This clonotype was recorded at least ten times. The chain has TRBV27 and TRBJ2-7, with 9 bases aligning to TRBD1. Germline V lookup: CDR1 MNHEY, CDR2 SMNVEV (reference sequence). The V segment lost 0 bases and the J segment 2 bases; nucleotides outside the gene matches: 8. The CDR3 totals 17 residues. CDR3 sequence (DNA): TGTGCCAGCAGTTTATCCGTAGGACAGGGGAACACCTACGAGCAGTACTTC. It specifies CASSLSVGQGNTYEQYF.

In this sample, this clonotype turned up many times. The chain is built from TRBV12-3 or TRBV12-4 and TRBJ1-2; 7 bases fit TRBD1. Trimming removed 4 bases from V and 8 bases from J; junction bases left unmatched: 16. The CDR3 is made up of 16 amino acids. CDR3 amino acids: CASSSFLAGGVGGYTF. For the CDR3, the DNA is TGTGCCAGCAGTTCATTCCTAGCAGGGGGGGTCGGAGGCTACACCTTC.

This clonotype was recorded many times. The genes are TRBV18 and TRBJ1-5, with D unresolved. Germline assignment: CDR1 KGHSH and CDR2 LQKENI. The CDR3 runs 13 residues. V lost 5 bases and J 8 bases, leaving 13 bases between the germline ends. CDR3 loop: CASSSDTVKPQHF. CDR3 bases: TGTGCCAGCTCATCCGACACTGTTAAGCCCCAGCATTTT.

This clonotype was observed many times. In DNA, the CDR3 is TGCGCCAGTTTGGGGGGGCCCGAGAACACTGAAGCTTTCTTT. Protein product: CASLGGPENTEAFF. The chain is built from TRBV5-1 and TRBJ1-1; D may be TRBD1 (6 bases). This CDR3 region has 14 residues. Trimming removed 8 bases from V and 1 base from J, with 15 bases in between. Germline V gene sequence: CDR1 SGHRS, CDR2 YFSETQ. The full variable domain, completed using reference TRBV5-1 and TRBJ1-1, is KAGVTQTPRYLIKTRGQQVTLSCSPISGHRSVSWYQQTPGQGLQFLFEYFSETQRNKGNFPGRFSGRQFSNSRSEMNVSTLELGDSALYLCASLGGPENTEAFFGQGTRLTVV.

This clonotype showed up many times. The chain uses TRBV6-1 and TRBJ1-5; possibly TRBD1 for D (6 bases). Between the trimmed V and J ends, which lost 2 bases and 0 bases, there was a span of 8 bases. CDR3 length: 15 amino acids. Per germline, CDR1 MNHNS and CDR2 SASEGT. This CDR3 is CASSEQGLSNQPQHF. The CDR3 nucleotides are TGTGCCAGCAGTGAACAGGGGCTTAGCAATCAGCCCCAGCATTTT.

At least ten counts were recorded for this clonotype. The chain carries TRBV7-9 and TRBJ2-5, with D unclear. Germline V gene sequence: CDR1 SEHNR, CDR2 FQNEAQ (reference sequence). The length of the CDR3 is 15 residues. Trimming pared 5 bases from V and 1 base from J, leaving 14 bases between. CDR3 protein: CASSHPRTLQETQYF. The CDR3 DNA reads as TGTGCCAGCAGCCACCCCCGCACGCTCCAAGAGACCCAGTACTTC.

The CDR3 coding sequence is TGTGCCAGCAGGCGCAGGGTTGGCGAAAAACTGTTTTTT. The encoded protein is CASRRRVGEKLFF. The rearrangement joins TRBV6-2 or TRBV6-3 to TRBJ1-4; maybe TRBD1 (5 bases). V gave up 6 bases and J gave up 8 bases, with 13 bases separating them. CDR1 is MNHEY, CDR2 SVGEGT, per germline. The CDR3 contains 13 residues.

V and J are TRBV24-1 and TRBJ2-1; 8 bases fit TRBD2. The CDR3 spans 16 residues. Per the germline V gene, CDR1 is KGHDR and CDR2 is SFDVKD. V shed 3 bases and J 12 bases; nucleotides not matched to a gene: 15. For the CDR3, the DNA is TGTGCCACCAGTGATACCCTAAGCGGGGGCCCGACGACGCAGTTCTTC. Residues: CATSDTLSGGPTTQFF.

The chain recombines TRBV7-9 with TRBJ1-1; D is perhaps TRBD1 (5 bases). Germline CDR1 and CDR2: SEHNR and FQNEAQ (reference sequence). Trimming removed 6 bases at V and 0 bases at J, with 11 bases between. The CDR3 length is 14 residues. Written as DNA, the CDR3 is TGTGCCAGCAGTTTCCGGACACTGAACACTGAAGCTTTCTTT. The encoded protein is CASSFRTLNTEAFF.

The rearrangement links TRBV19 to TRBJ2-1, with 7 bases aligning to TRBD2. Germline values: CDR1 LNHDA, CDR2 SQIVND (reference sequence). This CDR3 is built from 13 residues. V was pared by 5 bases and J by 6 bases, with 4 bases of the junction left unmatched. Here the CDR3 DNA reads TGTGCCAGTAGTTGGGGGGGGGGCAATGAGCAGTTCTTC. Translating gives CASSWGGGNEQFF.